These 28 T cell receptor beta chains were all obtained from the same sample, sequenced in a study of vaccination and CD4 T cells after COVID-19. Researchers used the Oncomine TCR Beta short-read assay to sequence DNA from cultured CD4+ T cells. In TCRdb, the PCR reads were re-called with MiXCR into one record per CDR3 protein. The top ten clones hold about 11% of a sample with under 15,000 distinct CDR3 sequences, approximately 55% of them seen once. Stated treatment: 10-day PBMC culture with coronavirus spike peptide pools or control peptides (ViraFEST assay). No antigen has been identified for these receptors. Source material: CD4+ T cells from blood, cultured in vitro. Every receptor here comes from a human donor who had recovered from COVID-19.

This chain uses TRBV5-1 with TRBJ2-3; D is possibly TRBD1 or TRBD2 (5 bases each). The length of the CDR3 is 16 residues. Germline loops: CDR1 SGHRS, CDR2 YFSETQ. V was pared by 0 bases and J by 0 bases, with 11 bases between. In DNA form, the CDR3 reads TGCGCCAGCAGCTTGGGCGGGCAGGGCAGCACAGATACGCAGTATTTT. Its translation: CASSLGGQGSTDTQYF.

The CDR3 loop reads CASSVDENQPQHF. In DNA form, the CDR3 reads TGTGCCAGCAGCGTAGACGAGAATCAGCCCCAGCATTTT. The rearrangement uses TRBV9 and TRBJ1-5; D ambiguous. Germline V lookup: CDR1 SGDLS, CDR2 YYNGEE. This CDR3 has 13 amino acids. The V gene lost 0 bases and the J gene lost 4 bases, with 5 bases spanning the gap.

The chain employs TRBV6-2 or TRBV6-3 and TRBJ2-3, with TRBD2 as a possible D gene (6 bases). V lost 6 bases, J lost 7 bases, and 38 bases lay in between. Germline V gene lookup returns CDR1 MNHEY and CDR2 SVGEGT. The CDR3 has 21 residues. Here the CDR3 reads CASSRLWEAWEVLTNVNTQYF. In nucleotides, the CDR3 is TGTGCCAGCAGCCGCTTATGGGAGGCATGGGAGGTGTTGACTAATGTGAATACGCAGTATTTT.

This chain joins TRBV11-2 and TRBJ2-7; D gene uncertain. In germline, CDR1 is SGHAT, CDR2 FQNNGV. V gave up 1 base and J gave up 0 bases, with 7 bases separating them. CDR3 length equals 14 residues. CDR3 sequence reads: CASSLVRSSYEQYF. Here the CDR3 DNA reads TGTGCCAGCAGCTTAGTGCGGAGCTCCTACGAGCAGTACTTC. The complete variable domain, with remaining parts taken from reference TRBV11-2 and TRBJ2-7, reads EAGVAQSPRYKIIEKRQSVAFWCNPISGHATLYWYQQILGQGPKLLIQFQNNGVVDDSQLPKDRFSAERLKGVDSTLKIQPAKLEDSAVYLCASSLVRSSYEQYFGPGTRLTVT.

The chain joins TRBV5-8 to TRBJ1-1; D gene uncertain. The CDR3 covers 13 residues. The germline V gene has CDR1 SGHTS and CDR2 YDEGEE. Deletions cut 5 bases from V and 2 bases from J, with 10 bases between. The CDR3 DNA is TGTGCCAGCAGTCCCACACGTAACACTGAAGCTTTCTTT. Translation gives CASSPTRNTEAFF.

The chain joins TRBV7-3 to TRBJ2-5, with TRBD2 matching over 13 bases. This CDR3 has 17 amino acids. The V segment lost 5 bases and the J segment 5 bases; nucleotides outside the gene matches: 11. Per the germline V gene, CDR1 is SGHTA and CDR2 is FQGTGA. In DNA form, the CDR3 reads TGTGCCAGCAGCCGACCGGGACTAGCGGGATGGTGGGAGACCCAGTACTTC. Amino acid sequence: CASSRPGLAGWWETQYF.

The rearrangement joins TRBV5-1 to TRBJ2-3, with D perhaps TRBD2 (5 bases). CDR1 and CDR2 from the germline V gene are SGHRS and YFSETQ. CDR3 length: 14 amino acids. Trimming removed 4 bases from V and 2 bases from J, with 11 bases in between. CDR3: CASSQDGVTDTQYF. The CDR3 region has the DNA TGCGCCAGCAGCCAAGACGGGGTCACAGATACGCAGTATTTT.

The V gene is TRBV24-1, the J gene TRBJ2-3; 13 bases match TRBD2. The trim removed 3 bases at V and 8 bases at J, leaving 13 bases unmatched. The CDR3 has 18 residues. The germline V gene encodes CDR1 KGHDR and CDR2 SFDVKD. CDR3 nucleotides: TGTGCCACCAGTGATCCTGGACTAGCGGGGGATCGAGGGGGTACGCAGTATTTT. Translation: CATSDPGLAGDRGGTQYF.

This clonotype was counted between two and nine times. The rearrangement links TRBV20-1 to TRBJ2-2; possible D gene TRBD2, 7 bases. Trimming pared 5 bases from V and 5 bases from J, leaving 18 bases between. The germline V gene encodes CDR1 DFQATT and CDR2 SNEGSKA (reference sequence). CDR3 length: 15 amino acids. CDR3 loop: CSAALGGLSTGELFF. For the CDR3, the DNA is TGCAGTGCTGCCCTGGGGGGGCTAAGTACCGGGGAGCTGTTTTTT.

This clonotype was counted only a few times. The V call is TRBV7-6, the J call TRBJ1-1; D gene ambiguous. Germline lookup yields CDR1 SGHVS and CDR2 FNYEAQ. V gave up 6 bases and J gave up 4 bases, with 18 bases separating them. CDR3 size: 15 residues. CDR3 protein: CASRDGWDFSTEAFF. CDR3 sequence (DNA): TGTGCCAGCAGGGACGGATGGGATTTTAGCACTGAAGCTTTCTTT.

This clonotype has just a few counts. The rearrangement uses TRBV7-2 and TRBJ1-2; 10 positions agree with TRBD1. With 2 bases clipped from V and 7 bases from J, the junction kept 4 bases outside the gene matches. Per germline, CDR1 SGHTA and CDR2 FQGNSA. The CDR3 is 14 amino acids. CDR3 sequence reads: CASSLLGTGVGYTF. The CDR3 nucleotides are TGTGCCAGCAGCTTATTAGGGACAGGGGTTGGCTACACCTTC.

The chain joins TRBV5-1 to TRBJ2-3; 14 bases line up with TRBD2. The germline gives CDR1 SGHRS, CDR2 YFSETQ. The CDR3 runs to 16 residues. V shed 4 bases, J shed 4 bases, and the junction held 5 bases outside the gene matches. The CDR3 protein is CASSLGTSGSADTQYF. The CDR3 bases are TGCGCCAGCAGCCTAGGGACTAGCGGGAGTGCAGATACGCAGTATTTT.

This clonotype turned up a few times. The CDR3 DNA reads as TGCAGTGCTAGCGGACAGGGTTGGTCACCCCTCCACTTT. It specifies CSASGQGWSPLHF. The gene calls are TRBV20-1 and TRBJ1-6, with 8 bases aligning to TRBD1. The CDR3 is 13 residues long. Germline lookup yields CDR1 DFQATT and CDR2 SNEGSKA (reference sequence). Trimming cost V 3 bases and J 10 bases; bases outside gene matches: 5.

The J gene is TRBJ1-1, the V gene TRBV2; 12 bases match TRBD1. In germline, CDR1 is SNHLY, CDR2 FYNNEI. This CDR3 has 16 amino acids. The trim removed 6 bases at V and 5 bases at J, leaving 10 bases unmatched. The CDR3 region is CASRPGTGGSETEAFF. In DNA form, the CDR3 reads TGTGCCAGCAGACCCGGGACAGGGGGCTCGGAGACTGAAGCTTTCTTT.

This clonotype was seen a few times. This chain joins TRBV6-1 and TRBJ1-2; TRBD1 might be the D (5 bases). V lost 2 bases and J 2 bases, leaving 15 bases between the germline ends. From germline, CDR1 is MNHNS and CDR2 SASEGT. The CDR3 runs 16 residues. The CDR3 DNA is TGTGCCAGCAGTGAAAGGGGCCGACAGACAAACTATGGCTACACCTTC. It translates to CASSERGRQTNYGYTF.

V gene TRBV2 combines with J gene TRBJ2-2, with 11 bases lining up with TRBD2. V dropped 6 bases and J dropped 1; count of bases not matched to a gene: 4. This CDR3 has 16 amino acids. Per the germline V gene, CDR1 is SNHLY and CDR2 is FYNNEI. CDR3 coding DNA: TGTGCCAGCAGAGGTACTAGCGGGAGGAACACCGGGGAGCTGTTTTTT. Translating gives CASRGTSGRNTGELFF.

By sample share, this clonotype is medium-sized. This chain links TRBV20-1 with TRBJ1-2; 8 nucleotides match TRBD1. Germline V gene lookup returns CDR1 DFQATT and CDR2 SNEGSKA (reference sequence). The CDR3 runs to 13 residues. The trim removed 4 bases at V and 6 bases at J, leaving 7 bases unmatched. The CDR3 nucleotides are TGCAGTGCTAATACGGGACAGGTCGATGGCTACACCTTC. Translating gives CSANTGQVDGYTF.

This chain joins TRBV6-2 or TRBV6-3 and TRBJ2-2, with 13 bases identical to TRBD2. Germline values: CDR1 MNHEY, CDR2 SVGEGT. The CDR3 sequence is 16 residues long. V shed 5 bases, J shed 6 bases, and the junction held 6 bases outside the gene matches. For the CDR3, the DNA is TGTGCCAGCAGTAGGGGACTAGCGGGACGCGCCGGGGAGCTGTTTTTT. This encodes CASSRGLAGRAGELFF.

The V gene is TRBV20-1, the J gene TRBJ1-2, with a weak D call TRBD1 (5 bases). This CDR3 has 13 amino acids. The germline V gene encodes CDR1 DFQATT and CDR2 SNEGSKA (reference sequence). Trimming removed 6 bases at V and 0 bases at J, with 11 bases between. CDR3 nucleotides: TGCAGTGCCGGCGGGGGGACTAACTATGGCTACACCTTC. This codes for CSAGGGTNYGYTF.

The gene calls are TRBV7-2 and TRBJ1-2; weak D call: TRBD1 (6 bases). V gave up 2 bases and J gave up 4 bases, with 14 bases separating them. The CDR3 totals 15 residues. Germline CDR1 is SGHTA and CDR2 is FQGNSA. The CDR3: CASSLMVQGVYGYTF. The CDR3 DNA sequence: TGTGCCAGCAGCTTAATGGTACAGGGCGTCTATGGCTACACCTTC.

The V call is TRBV27, the J call TRBJ2-5; D call uncertain. Germline CDR1 reads MNHEY; CDR2 reads SMNVEV (reference sequence). V lost 9 bases and J 4 bases, leaving 18 bases between the germline ends. The CDR3 is made up of 14 amino acids. CDR3 loop: CASSPHWSSETQYF. In nucleotides, the CDR3 is TGTGCCAGTTCCCCCCACTGGTCTTCAGAGACCCAGTACTTC.

The chain is built from TRBV6-5 and TRBJ2-7; the D gene is possibly TRBD2 (6 bases). V lost 2 bases, J lost 0 bases, and 8 bases lay in between. The CDR3 loop spans 14 amino acids. Germline CDR1 reads MNHEY; CDR2 reads SVGAGI. CDR3 DNA sequence: TGTGCCAGCAGTTACAGGGACTCCTCCTACGAGCAGTACTTC. Protein product: CASSYRDSSYEQYF.

This chain joins TRBV19 and TRBJ2-2; D is undetermined. There are 11 residues in the CDR3. V lost 7 bases and J 6 bases, leaving 6 bases between the germline ends. Germline lookup yields CDR1 LNHDA and CDR2 SQIVND (reference sequence). CDR3 amino acids: CASNWAGELFF. The CDR3 DNA follows: TGTGCCAGTAATTGGGCCGGGGAGCTGTTTTTT.

The chain carries TRBV29-1 and TRBJ1-1; D is unclear. This CDR3 spans 12 amino acids. The germline V gene has CDR1 SQVTM and CDR2 ANQGSEA. V was cut by 7 bases and J by 0 bases, with 9 bases left in between. The CDR3 DNA sequence: TGCAGCGGACAAACACTGAACACTGAAGCTTTCTTT. Translating gives CSGQTLNTEAFF.

This rearrangement joins TRBV20-1 to TRBJ2-2, with a weak D call TRBD2 (6 bases). The CDR3 has 16 amino acids. Germline CDR1 reads DFQATT; CDR2 reads SNEGSKA (reference sequence). With 2 bases removed from V and 1 base from J, the gap between germline ends came to 14 bases. This CDR3 reads CSARLWRDQNTGELFF. The CDR3 DNA reads TGCAGTGCTAGACTCTGGCGGGACCAGAACACCGGGGAGCTGTTTTTT.

V and J are TRBV20-1 and TRBJ2-7; possibly TRBD2 for D (6 bases). The V and J ends lost 3 bases and 5 bases respectively, with 20 bases between them. Germline assignment: CDR1 DFQATT and CDR2 SNEGSKA (reference sequence). CDR3 size: 15 residues. The CDR3 reads CSASPGSGPPDEQYF. CDR3 coding DNA: TGCAGTGCTAGTCCAGGGAGCGGGCCCCCGGACGAGCAGTACTTC.

This chain joins TRBV28 and TRBJ1-6, with a possible D match to TRBD1 (5 bases). This CDR3 has 13 amino acids. CDR1 and CDR2 (germline): MDHEN, SYDVKM. V was trimmed by 8 bases and J by 8 bases, leaving 13 bases between them. CDR3 in amino acids: CASREQGDSPLHF. DNA for the CDR3: TGTGCCAGCCGGGAGCAAGGGGATTCACCCCTCCACTTT. Drawing the rest from reference TRBV28 and TRBJ1-6, the complete variable domain is DVKVTQSSRYLVKRTGEKVFLECVQDMDHENMFWYRQDPGLGLRLIYFSYDVKMKEKGDIPEGYSVSREKKERFSLILESASTNQTSMYLCASREQGDSPLHFGNGTRLTVT.

This clonotype was seen a handful of times. The chain joins TRBV7-9 to TRBJ1-4, with 8 bases fitting TRBD1. Trimming at V came to 8 bases and at J to 4 bases, leaving 3 bases not matched to a gene. The germline V gene has CDR1 SEHNR and CDR2 FQNEAQ (reference sequence). The CDR3 covers 13 residues. This chain's CDR3 is CASGQGSNEKLFF. The CDR3 nucleotides read TGTGCCAGCGGACAGGGAAGTAATGAAAAACTGTTTTTT.